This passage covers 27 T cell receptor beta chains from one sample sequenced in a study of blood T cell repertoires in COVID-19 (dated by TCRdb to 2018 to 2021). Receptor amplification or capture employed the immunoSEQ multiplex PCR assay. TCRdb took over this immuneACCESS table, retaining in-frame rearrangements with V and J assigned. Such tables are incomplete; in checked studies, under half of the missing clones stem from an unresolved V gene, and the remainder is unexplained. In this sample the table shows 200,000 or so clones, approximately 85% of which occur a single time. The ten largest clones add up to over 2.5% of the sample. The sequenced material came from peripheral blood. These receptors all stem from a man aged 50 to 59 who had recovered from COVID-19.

The CDR3 loop is CASGSTLGTGDTEAFF. As DNA, the CDR3 is TGTGCCAGCGGCTCCACACTAGGGACAGGCGACACTGAAGCTTTCTTT. The chain is built from TRBV28 and TRBJ1-1; 8 positions match TRBD1. Germline V lookup: CDR1 MDHEN, CDR2 SYDVKM. This CDR3 comprises 16 residues. V was clipped by 8 bases and J by 3 bases; unmatched bases: 14.

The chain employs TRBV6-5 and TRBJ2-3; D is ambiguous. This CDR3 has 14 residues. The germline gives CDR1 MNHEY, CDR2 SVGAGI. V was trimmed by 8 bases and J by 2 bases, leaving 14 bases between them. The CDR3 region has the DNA TGTGCCAGCTCCCTCTGGCGGAACACAGATACGCAGTATTTT. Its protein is CASSLWRNTDTQYF.

CDR3 nucleotide sequence: TGTGCCACCAGCCGAGGGCAGGATCTTAACTCTGGGGCCAACGTCCTGACTTTC. Translating gives CATSRGQDLNSGANVLTF. The chain combines TRBV24-1 with TRBJ2-6; TRBD2 is a possible D gene (5 bases). Trimming took 7 bases from V and 0 from J, leaving 18 bases between them. The CDR3 runs to 18 residues. Germline-derived CDR1 and CDR2 are KGHDR and SFDVKD.

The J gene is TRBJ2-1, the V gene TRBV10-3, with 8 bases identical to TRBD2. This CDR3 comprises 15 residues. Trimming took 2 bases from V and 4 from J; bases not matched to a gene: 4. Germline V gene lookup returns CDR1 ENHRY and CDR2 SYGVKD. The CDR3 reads CAISEVSSGYNEQFF. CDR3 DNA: TGTGCCATCAGTGAGGTCTCTAGCGGGTACAATGAGCAGTTCTTC.

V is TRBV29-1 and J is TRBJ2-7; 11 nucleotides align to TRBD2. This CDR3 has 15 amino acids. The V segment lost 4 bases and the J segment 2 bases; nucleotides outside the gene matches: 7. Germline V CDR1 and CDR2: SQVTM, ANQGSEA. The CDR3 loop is CSVVTQLAGAYEQYF. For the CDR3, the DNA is TGCAGCGTTGTTACCCAACTAGCGGGAGCCTACGAGCAGTACTTC.

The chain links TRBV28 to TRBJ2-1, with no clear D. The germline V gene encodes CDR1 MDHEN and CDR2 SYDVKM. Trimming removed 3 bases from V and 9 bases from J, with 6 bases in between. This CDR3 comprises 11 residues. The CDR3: CASSFFSEQFF. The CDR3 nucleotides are TGTGCCAGCAGTTTTTTCAGTGAGCAGTTCTTC.

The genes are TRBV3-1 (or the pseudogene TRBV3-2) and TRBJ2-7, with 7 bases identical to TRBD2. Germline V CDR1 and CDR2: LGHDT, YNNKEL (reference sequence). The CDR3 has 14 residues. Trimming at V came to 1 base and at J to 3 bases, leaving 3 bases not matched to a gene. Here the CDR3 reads CASSQAGGNYEQYF. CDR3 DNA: TGTGCCAGCAGCCAAGCGGGGGGTAACTACGAGCAGTACTTC.

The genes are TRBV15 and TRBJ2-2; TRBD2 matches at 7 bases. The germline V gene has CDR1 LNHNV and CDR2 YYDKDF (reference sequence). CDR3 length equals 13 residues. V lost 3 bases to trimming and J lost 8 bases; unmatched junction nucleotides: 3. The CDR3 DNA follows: TGTGCCACCAGCAGGGAGCGGGAAGGGGAGCTGTTTTTT. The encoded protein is CATSREREGELFF.

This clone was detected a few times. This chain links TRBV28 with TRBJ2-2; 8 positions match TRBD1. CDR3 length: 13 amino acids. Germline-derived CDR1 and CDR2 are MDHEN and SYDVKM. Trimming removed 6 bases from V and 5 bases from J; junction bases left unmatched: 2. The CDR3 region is CASRTGGTGELFF. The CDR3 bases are TGTGCCAGCAGAACAGGGGGAACCGGGGAGCTGTTTTTT.

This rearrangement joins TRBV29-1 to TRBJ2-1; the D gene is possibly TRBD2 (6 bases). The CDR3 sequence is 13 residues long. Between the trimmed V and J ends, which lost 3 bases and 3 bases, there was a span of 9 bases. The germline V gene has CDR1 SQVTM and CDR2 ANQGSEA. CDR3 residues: CSVEGLRYNEQFF. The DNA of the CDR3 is TGCAGCGTTGAGGGACTTCGCTACAATGAGCAGTTCTTC.

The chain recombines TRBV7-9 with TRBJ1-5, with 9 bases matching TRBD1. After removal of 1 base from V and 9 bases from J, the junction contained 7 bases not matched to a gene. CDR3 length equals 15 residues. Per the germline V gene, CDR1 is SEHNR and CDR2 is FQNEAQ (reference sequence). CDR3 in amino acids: CASSLEGTGISPQHF. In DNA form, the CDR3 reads TGTGCCAGCAGCTTAGAGGGGACAGGGATTTCGCCCCAGCATTTT. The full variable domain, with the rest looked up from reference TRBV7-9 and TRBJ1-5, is DTGVSQNPRHKITKRGQNVTFRCDPISEHNRLYWYRQTLGQGPEFLTYFQNEAQLEKSRLLSDRFSAERPKGSFSTLEIQRTEQGDSAMYLCASSLEGTGISPQHFGDGTRLSIL.

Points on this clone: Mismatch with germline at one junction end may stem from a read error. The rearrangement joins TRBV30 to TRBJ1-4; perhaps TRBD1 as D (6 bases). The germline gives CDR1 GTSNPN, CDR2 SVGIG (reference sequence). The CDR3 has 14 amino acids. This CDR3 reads CAWSVSWAAQGYFF. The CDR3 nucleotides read TGTGCCTGGAGTGTATCATGGGCGGCACAGGGCTACTTCTTT.

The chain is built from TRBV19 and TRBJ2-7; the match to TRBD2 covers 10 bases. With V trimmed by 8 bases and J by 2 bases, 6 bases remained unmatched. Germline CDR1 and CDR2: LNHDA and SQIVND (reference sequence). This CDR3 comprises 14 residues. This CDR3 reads CASADSGRTYEQYF. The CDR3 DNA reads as TGTGCCAGTGCAGATAGCGGGAGGACCTACGAGCAGTACTTC.

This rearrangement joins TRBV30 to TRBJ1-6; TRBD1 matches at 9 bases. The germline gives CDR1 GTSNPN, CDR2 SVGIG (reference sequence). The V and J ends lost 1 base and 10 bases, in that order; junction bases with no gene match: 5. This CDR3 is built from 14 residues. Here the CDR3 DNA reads TGTGCCTGGAGTGGGGACAGGGCCCGATCACCCCTCCACTTT. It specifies CAWSGDRARSPLHF.

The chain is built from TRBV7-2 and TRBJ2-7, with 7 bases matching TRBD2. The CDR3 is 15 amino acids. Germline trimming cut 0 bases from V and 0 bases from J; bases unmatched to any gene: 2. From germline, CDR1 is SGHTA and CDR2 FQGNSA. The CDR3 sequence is CASSLAGLDSYEQYF. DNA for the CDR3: TGTGCCAGCAGCTTAGCCGGACTAGACTCCTACGAGCAGTACTTC.

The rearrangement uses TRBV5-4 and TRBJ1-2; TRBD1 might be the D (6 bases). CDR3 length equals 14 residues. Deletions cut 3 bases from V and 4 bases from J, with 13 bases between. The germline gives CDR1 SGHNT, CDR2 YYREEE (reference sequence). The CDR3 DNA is TGTGCCAGCAGCTCCCGGACAGAAATCTATGGCTACACCTTC. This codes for CASSSRTEIYGYTF.

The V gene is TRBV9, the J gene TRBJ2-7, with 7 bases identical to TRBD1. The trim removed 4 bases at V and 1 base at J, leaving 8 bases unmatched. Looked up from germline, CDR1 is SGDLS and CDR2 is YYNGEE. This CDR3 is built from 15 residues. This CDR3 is CASSSRDRESYEQYF. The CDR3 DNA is TGTGCCAGCAGCTCCCGGGACAGAGAATCCTACGAGCAGTACTTC.

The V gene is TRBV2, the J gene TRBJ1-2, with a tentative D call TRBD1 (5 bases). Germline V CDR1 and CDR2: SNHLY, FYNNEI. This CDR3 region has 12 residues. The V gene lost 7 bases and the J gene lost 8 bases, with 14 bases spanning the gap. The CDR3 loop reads CASKQVVEGYTF. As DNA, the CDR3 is TGTGCCAGCAAACAGGTGGTTGAAGGCTACACCTTC.

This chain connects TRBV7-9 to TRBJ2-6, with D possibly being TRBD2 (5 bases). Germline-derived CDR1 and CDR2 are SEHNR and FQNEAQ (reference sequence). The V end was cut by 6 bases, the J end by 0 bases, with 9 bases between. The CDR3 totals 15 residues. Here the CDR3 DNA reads TGTGCCAGCAGGCGAGGGAACTCTGGGGCCAACGTCCTGACTTTC. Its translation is CASRRGNSGANVLTF. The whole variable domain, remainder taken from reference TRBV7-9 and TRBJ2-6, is DTGVSQNPRHKITKRGQNVTFRCDPISEHNRLYWYRQTLGQGPEFLTYFQNEAQLEKSRLLSDRFSAERPKGSFSTLEIQRTEQGDSAMYLCASRRGNSGANVLTFGAGSRLTVL.

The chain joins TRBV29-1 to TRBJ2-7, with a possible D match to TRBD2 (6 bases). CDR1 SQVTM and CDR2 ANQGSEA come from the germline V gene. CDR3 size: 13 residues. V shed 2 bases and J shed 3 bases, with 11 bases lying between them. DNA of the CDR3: TGCAGCGTTGAACTGGCGGAGGGCTACGAGCAGTACTTC. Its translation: CSVELAEGYEQYF.

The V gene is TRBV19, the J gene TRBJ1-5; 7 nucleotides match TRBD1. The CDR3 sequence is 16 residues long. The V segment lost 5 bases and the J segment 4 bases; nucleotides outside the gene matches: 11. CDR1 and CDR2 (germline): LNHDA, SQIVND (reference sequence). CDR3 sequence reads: CASSRQLGTVNQPQHF. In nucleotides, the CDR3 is TGTGCCAGTAGTCGTCAGCTCGGGACAGTTAATCAGCCCCAGCATTTT.

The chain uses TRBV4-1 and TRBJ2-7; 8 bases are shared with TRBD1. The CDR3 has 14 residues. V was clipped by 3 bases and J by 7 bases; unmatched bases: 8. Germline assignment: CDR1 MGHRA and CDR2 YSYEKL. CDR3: CASSQPRQGREQYF. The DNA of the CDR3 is TGCGCCAGCAGCCAGCCTCGACAGGGGCGTGAGCAGTACTTC.

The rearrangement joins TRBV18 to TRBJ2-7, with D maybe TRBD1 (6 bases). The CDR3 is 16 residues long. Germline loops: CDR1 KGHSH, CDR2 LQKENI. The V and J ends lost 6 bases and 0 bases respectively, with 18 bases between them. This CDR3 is CASSQRATGSSYEQYF. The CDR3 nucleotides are TGTGCCAGCTCCCAAAGGGCGACAGGTAGCTCCTACGAGCAGTACTTC.

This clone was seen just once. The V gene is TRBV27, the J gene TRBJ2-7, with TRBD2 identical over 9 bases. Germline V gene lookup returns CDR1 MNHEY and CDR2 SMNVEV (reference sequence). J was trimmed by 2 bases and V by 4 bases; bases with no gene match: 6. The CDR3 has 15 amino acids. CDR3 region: CASSYTSGPTYEQYF. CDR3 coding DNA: TGTGCCAGCAGTTATACTAGCGGGCCGACCTACGAGCAGTACTTC.

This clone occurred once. This chain's CDR3 is CASSRGPLAGGNEQFF. CDR3 DNA sequence: TGTGCCAGCAGCAGAGGTCCCCTAGCGGGAGGTAATGAGCAGTTCTTC. The rearrangement uses TRBV11-2 and TRBJ2-1, with 11 bases matching TRBD2. J was trimmed by 7 bases and V by 5 bases; bases with no gene match: 10. The CDR3 totals 16 residues. Germline V lookup: CDR1 SGHAT, CDR2 FQNNGV.

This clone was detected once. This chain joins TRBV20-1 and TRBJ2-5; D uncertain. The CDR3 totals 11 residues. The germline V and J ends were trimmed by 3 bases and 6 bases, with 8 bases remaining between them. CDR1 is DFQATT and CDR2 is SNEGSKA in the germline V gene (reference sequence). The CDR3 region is CSASSTKTQYF. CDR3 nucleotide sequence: TGCAGTGCTAGCAGCACTAAGACCCAGTACTTC.

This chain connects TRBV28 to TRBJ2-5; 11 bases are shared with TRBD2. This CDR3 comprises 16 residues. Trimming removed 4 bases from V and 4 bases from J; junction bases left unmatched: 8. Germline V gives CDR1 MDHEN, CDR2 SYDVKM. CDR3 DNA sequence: TGTGCCAGCAGTTCGCCCCATACTAGCGGGAGAGAGACCCAGTACTTC. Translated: CASSSPHTSGRETQYF.